Listed below are T cell receptor beta chains from one sample, sequenced in a study of blood T cell repertoires in COVID-19. Sequenced by immunoSEQ multiplex PCR; TCRdb stores in-frame clones only, minus some. The sample lists a few hundred thousand clones; 75% to 85% were seen once. Sequencing was performed on peripheral blood. These receptors originate from a woman aged 40 to 55 who had recovered from COVID-19. Each CDR3 is given with its conserved first and last residue. Fields, in order: clone size, V gene, D gene, J gene, CDR3 length, CDR3 protein, CDR3 DNA. D genes are given only for firm matches. The size entry is marked missing in some rows and otherwise reads once, few, many or a size class.

abundance: .
v_gene: TRBV4-3
d_gene: .
j_gene: TRBJ2-3
len: 14
CDR3aa: CASSLDRRGATQYF
CDR3nt: TGCGCCAGCAGCCTGGATAGACGGGGGGCTACGCAGTATTTT

abundance: .
v_gene: TRBV12-3/TRBV12-4
d_gene: .
j_gene: TRBJ1-1
len: 13
CDR3aa: CASTITNRAEAFF
CDR3nt: TGTGCCAGCACCATTACTAACAGGGCTGAAGCTTTCTTT

abundance: .
v_gene: TRBV9
d_gene: .
j_gene: TRBJ1-3
len: 17
CDR3aa: CASSSEGWQGSGNTIYF
CDR3nt: TGTGCCAGCAGCTCCGAGGGGTGGCAGGGGTCTGGAAACACCATATATTTT

abundance: few
v_gene: TRBV5-4
d_gene: TRBD1
j_gene: TRBJ1-1
len: 15
CDR3aa: CASSSRTGLNTEAFF
CDR3nt: TGTGCCAGCAGCTCGCGGACAGGCTTAAACACTGAAGCTTTCTTT

abundance: .
v_gene: TRBV19
d_gene: TRBD1
j_gene: TRBJ1-1
len: 15
CDR3aa: CASSTSRTGNNEAFF
CDR3nt: TGTGCCAGTAGTACGTCACGGACAGGGAATAATGAAGCTTTCTTT

abundance: .
v_gene: TRBV11-2
d_gene: TRBD2
j_gene: TRBJ2-1
len: 18
CDR3aa: CASSLEIRVGGGYNEQFF
CDR3nt: TGTGCCAGCAGCTTAGAAATTCGGGTCGGGGGGGGATACAATGAGCAGTTCTTC

abundance: once
v_gene: TRBV6-5
d_gene: .
j_gene: TRBJ1-2
len: 15
CDR3aa: CASSYSDTPGYGYTF
CDR3nt: TGTGCCAGCAGTTACTCCGATACCCCAGGGTATGGCTACACCTTC

abundance: .
v_gene: TRBV28
d_gene: TRBD1
j_gene: TRBJ2-7
len: 13
CDR3aa: CASSPLGQGEQYF
CDR3nt: TGTGCCAGCAGTCCCCTTGGACAGGGCGAGCAGTACTTC

abundance: .
v_gene: TRBV19
d_gene: .
j_gene: TRBJ1-3
len: 15
CDR3aa: CATPRTPFSGNTIYF
CDR3nt: TGTGCCACTCCCCGGACACCGTTCTCTGGAAACACCATATATTTT

abundance: .
v_gene: TRBV5-6
d_gene: .
j_gene: TRBJ2-2
len: 13
CDR3aa: CASSFTRTGELFF
CDR3nt: TGTGCCAGCAGCTTTACGAGGACCGGGGAGCTGTTTTTT

abundance: .
v_gene: TRBV30
d_gene: TRBD1
j_gene: TRBJ1-5
len: 16
CDR3aa: CAWSPGGQGADQPQHF
CDR3nt: TGTGCCTGGAGCCCGGGGGGACAGGGGGCCGATCAGCCCCAGCATTTT

abundance: .
v_gene: TRBV7-2
d_gene: .
j_gene: TRBJ2-3
len: 14
CDR3aa: CASQKRVGVYTQYF
CDR3nt: TGTGCCAGCCAAAAGCGCGTGGGAGTGTATACGCAGTATTTT

abundance: .
v_gene: TRBV11-2
d_gene: .
j_gene: TRBJ2-3
len: 12
CDR3aa: CASSRSTDTQYF
CDR3nt: TGTGCCAGCAGCCGGAGCACAGATACGCAGTATTTT

abundance: .
v_gene: TRBV7-3
d_gene: .
j_gene: TRBJ1-3
len: 14
CDR3aa: CASSPSPSGNTIYF
CDR3nt: TGTGCCAGCAGCCCGAGCCCGAGCGGAAACACCATATATTTT

abundance: .
v_gene: TRBV6-1
d_gene: TRBD2
j_gene: TRBJ2-5
len: 17
CDR3aa: CASSATSGGAFSETQYF
CDR3nt: TGTGCCAGCAGTGCGACTAGCGGGGGGGCCTTCAGCGAGACCCAGTACTTC

abundance: .
v_gene: TRBV19
d_gene: .
j_gene: TRBJ1-1
len: 11
CDR3aa: CASIRGTEAFF
CDR3nt: TGTGCCAGTATTCGGGGCACTGAAGCTTTCTTT

abundance: .
v_gene: TRBV19
d_gene: TRBD2
j_gene: TRBJ2-4
len: 15
CDR3aa: CASSTSGLAKNIQYF
CDR3nt: TGTGCCAGTTCTACTAGCGGGTTAGCCAAAAACATTCAGTACTTC

abundance: .
v_gene: TRBV30
d_gene: .
j_gene: TRBJ2-3
len: 16
CDR3aa: CAWSVRRGLGTDTQYF
CDR3nt: TGTGCCTGGAGTGTACGCCGGGGTTTGGGCACAGATACGCAGTATTTT

abundance: .
v_gene: TRBV18
d_gene: .
j_gene: TRBJ1-2
len: 14
CDR3aa: CASSPTDNLYGYTF
CDR3nt: TGTGCCAGCTCACCCACAGACAATCTCTATGGCTACACCTTC

abundance: .
v_gene: TRBV5-1
d_gene: TRBD1
j_gene: TRBJ2-7
len: 15
CDR3aa: CASSLGDRAAYEQYF
CDR3nt: TGCGCCAGCAGCTTGGGGGACAGGGCGGCTTACGAGCAGTACTTC

abundance: .
v_gene: TRBV28
d_gene: TRBD1
j_gene: TRBJ1-2
len: 16
CDR3aa: CASLKRQGGFKYGYTF
CDR3nt: TGTGCCAGCCTTAAACGACAGGGTGGGTTTAAATATGGCTACACCTTC

abundance: few
v_gene: TRBV12-3/TRBV12-4
d_gene: .
j_gene: TRBJ1-1
len: 13
CDR3aa: CASSLGRNTEAFF
CDR3nt: TGTGCCAGCAGTTTAGGTCGGAACACTGAAGCTTTCTTT

abundance: .
v_gene: TRBV5-4
d_gene: TRBD1
j_gene: TRBJ2-7
len: 15
CDR3aa: CASSPGTGSFDEQYF
CDR3nt: TGTGCCAGCAGCCCAGGGACAGGATCCTTCGACGAGCAGTACTTC

abundance: .
v_gene: TRBV2
d_gene: TRBD1
j_gene: TRBJ2-7
len: 13
CDR3aa: CASSWDREYEQYF
CDR3nt: TGTGCCAGCAGTTGGGACAGAGAGTACGAGCAGTACTTC

abundance: .
v_gene: TRBV28
d_gene: TRBD1
j_gene: TRBJ1-4
len: 16
CDR3aa: CASSLFFGTVNEKLFF
CDR3nt: TGTGCCAGCAGTTTATTCTTCGGGACAGTTAATGAAAAACTGTTTTTT

abundance: .
v_gene: TRBV4-3
d_gene: .
j_gene: TRBJ2-3
len: 16
CDR3aa: CASSQGPGGFTDTQYF
CDR3nt: TGCGCCAGCAGCCAAGGTCCCGGAGGTTTCACAGATACGCAGTATTTT

abundance: once
v_gene: TRBV2
d_gene: TRBD2
j_gene: TRBJ2-3
len: 14
CDR3aa: CASKAGPGIDTQYF
CDR3nt: TGTGCCAGCAAAGCGGGGCCCGGTATAGATACGCAGTATTTT

abundance: .
v_gene: TRBV21-1
d_gene: .
j_gene: TRBJ2-7
len: 18
CDR3aa: CASSKRLAGADLSYEQYF
CDR3nt: TGTGCCAGCAGCAAACGTCTAGCGGGGGCCGATCTATCCTACGAGCAGTACTTC

abundance: .
v_gene: TRBV7-2
d_gene: .
j_gene: TRBJ2-4
len: 11
CDR3aa: CASSQRDIQYF
CDR3nt: TGTGCCAGCAGCCAAAGAGACATTCAGTACTTC

abundance: .
v_gene: TRBV19
d_gene: .
j_gene: TRBJ1-1
len: 13
CDR3aa: CASSVQVNTEAFF
CDR3nt: TGTGCCAGTAGTGTACAGGTGAACACTGAAGCTTTCTTT

abundance: .
v_gene: TRBV4-3
d_gene: .
j_gene: TRBJ2-3
len: 14
CDR3aa: CASSDNPSTDTQYF
CDR3nt: TGCGCCAGCAGCGACAATCCTAGCACAGATACGCAGTATTTT

abundance: .
v_gene: TRBV7-2
d_gene: .
j_gene: TRBJ1-4
len: 14
CDR3aa: CASSSQGNNEKLFF
CDR3nt: TGTGCCAGCAGCTCCCAGGGGAATAATGAAAAACTGTTTTTT

abundance: .
v_gene: TRBV7-9
d_gene: .
j_gene: TRBJ2-2
len: 15
CDR3aa: CASSLRTSSSGELFF
CDR3nt: TGTGCCAGCAGCTTACGCACTAGTTCCAGCGGGGAGCTGTTTTTT

abundance: .
v_gene: TRBV10-3
d_gene: .
j_gene: TRBJ1-5
len: 13
CDR3aa: CATSGNSNQPQHF
CDR3nt: TGTGCCACCTCAGGTAATAGCAATCAGCCCCAGCATTTT

abundance: .
v_gene: TRBV2
d_gene: .
j_gene: TRBJ2-3
len: 15
CDR3aa: CASSVDRESTDTQYF
CDR3nt: TGTGCCAGCAGCGTCGACCGGGAGAGCACAGATACGCAGTATTTT

abundance: .
v_gene: TRBV30
d_gene: TRBD1
j_gene: TRBJ2-7
len: 14
CDR3aa: CAWKPQGATYEQYF
CDR3nt: TGTGCCTGGAAACCTCAGGGGGCAACCTACGAGCAGTACTTC

abundance: .
v_gene: TRBV7-2
d_gene: .
j_gene: TRBJ1-1
len: 13
CDR3aa: CASTQGWNTEAFF
CDR3nt: TGTGCCAGCACACAGGGCTGGAACACTGAAGCTTTCTTT

abundance: .
v_gene: TRBV5-1
d_gene: TRBD1
j_gene: TRBJ2-1
len: 18
CDR3aa: CASNPGQGLLTSYNEQFF
CDR3nt: TGCGCCAGCAACCCGGGACAGGGGCTCCTCACTTCTTACAATGAGCAGTTCTTC

abundance: .
v_gene: TRBV6-5
d_gene: .
j_gene: TRBJ2-2
len: 13
CDR3aa: CASNTGTTGELFF
CDR3nt: TGTGCCAGCAATACAGGGACCACCGGGGAGCTGTTTTTT